The present TCR beta chain was sequenced within a study of T-cell memory formation after mild COVID-19. This clonotype was found a few times. TCRdb called the 5' RACE reads again in MiXCR, with one record for every CDR3 protein. This table has just under 350,000 distinct CDR3 sequences, 13% appearing once. J gave up 3 bases and V 2 bases, and 6 bases lay outside the gene matches. This CDR3 spans 15 amino acids. The V gene's germline CDR1 is SNHLY and CDR2 FYNNEI. Material for sequencing was PBMCs or a T cell subset sorted from them (not recorded which). The J gene is TRBJ2-5, the V gene TRBV2; 7 bases align to TRBD2. The clonotype was recovered from a man aged 18 to 35 who had mild COVID-19 (a few samples of this study predate the infection). Cell type and time point are not known. CDR3 sequence (DNA): TGTGCCAGCAGTGAACAGCGGGGTCCAAAAGAGACCCAGTACTTC. Translating gives CASSEQRGPKETQYF.